What follows are 18 T cell receptor beta chains derived from one specimen sequenced in a study of blood T cell repertoires in COVID-19. The assay was immunoSEQ multiplex PCR, and TCRdb's table has in-frame clones only and misses some. The table records approximately 250,000 clones, 80% to 90% of them present only once. The specimen was PBMCs or T cells enriched from blood (not recorded which). The receptors come from a woman in her 30s with acute COVID-19.

This chain links TRBV2 with TRBJ1-3, with 7 bases identical to TRBD1. From germline, CDR1 is SNHLY and CDR2 FYNNEI. Trimming cost V 3 bases and J 8 bases; bases outside gene matches: 7. The CDR3 spans 14 residues. The DNA of the CDR3 is TGTGCCAGCAGTGAGGTACAGGGGAAGTACACCATATATTTT. As protein: CASSEVQGKYTIYF.

The CDR3, as DNA: TGTGCCAGCAGCCAAGTGACAGGTACTGAAGCTTTCTTT. Amino acids: CASSQVTGTEAFF. The J gene is TRBJ1-1, the V gene TRBV3-1 (or the pseudogene TRBV3-2); tentative D call: TRBD1 (6 bases). Looked up from germline, CDR1 is LGHDT and CDR2 is YNNKEL (reference sequence). This CDR3 has 13 amino acids. The germline V and J ends were trimmed by 1 base and 5 bases, with 8 bases remaining between them.

The CDR3, as DNA: TGTGCCAGCAGTTTATCTACCGGGACAGGGGTGTACAATGAGCAGTTCTTC. It translates to CASSLSTGTGVYNEQFF. V usage is TRBV27 and J usage is TRBJ2-1; 10 bases are shared with TRBD1. This CDR3 region has 17 residues. V lost 0 bases to trimming and J lost 4 bases; unmatched junction nucleotides: 6. Germline assignment: CDR1 MNHEY and CDR2 SMNVEV (reference sequence).

The genes are TRBV9 and TRBJ2-1, with 10 bases fitting TRBD1. V gave up 2 bases and J gave up 8 bases; unmatched junction bases: 4. The CDR3 has 14 residues. CDR1 and CDR2 from the germline V gene are SGDLS and YYNGEE. The DNA of the CDR3 is TGTGCCAGCAGCGTGGGACAGGGGTTCGATGAGCAGTTCTTC. Protein: CASSVGQGFDEQFF.

The chain combines TRBV21-1 with TRBJ2-3; the tabulated D call, TRBD2, remains unverified against the DNA. TRBV21-1 is reported as a pseudogene. The CDR3 is 17 residues long. The CDR3 DNA sequence: TGTGCCAGCAGCAAAGCCGCCGGGAGGGTAAGAACAGATACGCAGTATTTT. It yields the protein CASSKAAGRVRTDTQYF.

The chain links TRBV5-6 to TRBJ2-3; D gene unclear. The CDR3 covers 14 residues. V was cut by 4 bases and J by 0 bases, with 9 bases left in between. Germline assignment: CDR1 SGHDT and CDR2 YYEEEE. This CDR3 reads CASSQETSTDTQYF. CDR3 in DNA: TGTGCCAGCAGCCAAGAGACTAGCACAGATACGCAGTATTTT. Filled out from reference TRBV5-6 and TRBJ2-3, the complete variable domain reads DAGVTQSPTHLIKTRGQQVTLRCSPKSGHDTVSWYQQALGQGPQFIFQYYEEEERQRGNFPDRFSGHQFPNYSSELNVNALLLGDSALYLCASSQETSTDTQYFGPGTRLTVL.

This clone has only one observation. The chain links TRBV27 to TRBJ1-4, with a possible D match to TRBD1 (6 bases). V lost 4 bases and J 8 bases, leaving 23 bases between the germline ends. CDR1 is MNHEY, CDR2 SMNVEV, per germline (reference sequence). The CDR3 runs to 17 residues. CDR3: CASSSLAGGGDGEKLFF. CDR3 coding DNA: TGTGCCAGCAGTTCCCTTGCTGGTGGGGGCGATGGAGAAAAACTGTTTTTT.

The chain links TRBV7-3 to TRBJ2-1; unclear D gene. CDR1 is SGHTA, CDR2 FQGTGA, per germline. Trimming stripped 0 bases from V and 5 bases from J, with 5 bases between. This CDR3 comprises 13 residues. The DNA for the CDR3 is TGTGCCAGCAGCTTAACGTCGGACAATGAGCAGTTCTTC. Amino acids: CASSLTSDNEQFF.

This chain joins TRBV12-3 or TRBV12-4 and TRBJ2-7, with D tentatively TRBD1 (6 bases). The CDR3 is 13 amino acids. V dropped 5 bases and J dropped 2 bases, with 10 bases sitting between them. As DNA, the CDR3 is TGTGCCAGCAGTACGTACAGGGCCTACGAGCAGTACTTC. This translates into CASSTYRAYEQYF.

The gene calls are TRBV6-5 and TRBJ2-7; 13 nucleotides align to TRBD2. Germline-derived CDR1 and CDR2 are MNHEY and SVGAGI. The junction had 4 bases not matched to a gene; V was cut back by 8 bases and J by 3 bases. This CDR3 comprises 14 residues. The CDR3 DNA follows: TGTGCCAGCGGACTAGCGGGAGCCCTCTACGAGCAGTACTTC. This translates into CASGLAGALYEQYF.

V gene TRBV29-1 combines with J gene TRBJ1-1; D possibly corresponds to TRBD1 (6 bases). Trimming removed 6 bases at V and 3 bases at J, with 17 bases between. The CDR3 loop spans 14 amino acids. Germline V gene lookup returns CDR1 SQVTM and CDR2 ANQGSEA. The CDR3 is CSVEGGDFDTEAFF. The CDR3 coding sequence is TGCAGCGTGGAGGGGGGGGATTTTGACACTGAAGCTTTCTTT.

This sequence joins TRBV7-2 and TRBJ2-7, with D possibly matching TRBD2 (6 bases). Germline loops: CDR1 SGHTA, CDR2 FQGNSA. The CDR3 has 14 residues. V was clipped by 5 bases and J by 4 bases, with 15 bases between them. CDR3 residues: CASSAAGLVYEQYF. The CDR3 DNA reads TGTGCCAGCAGCGCGGCGGGACTCGTTTACGAGCAGTACTTC.

CDR3 sequence: CASSPGFGTEDYEQYF. DNA of the CDR3: TGTGCCAGCAGCCCCGGGTTCGGTACGGAGGATTACGAGCAGTACTTC. The rearrangement links TRBV28 to TRBJ2-7, with D possibly matching TRBD2 (5 bases). The germline gives CDR1 MDHEN, CDR2 SYDVKM. The V end lost 6 bases, the J end lost 4 bases, and 22 bases lay between the germline ends. This CDR3 spans 16 amino acids.

The chain carries TRBV4-1 and TRBJ1-5, with TRBD1 matching 11 bases. CDR3 length: 15 residues. V trimming: 5 bases; J trimming: 6 bases; junction bases outside the gene matches: 6. Germline CDR1 reads MGHRA; CDR2 reads YSYEKL. The CDR3 nucleotides are TGCGCCAGCAGCTCGGACAGGGGGCCGTTTCAGCCCCAGCATTTT. It yields the protein CASSSDRGPFQPQHF.

V usage is TRBV29-1 and J usage is TRBJ1-2; 7 bases are a match to TRBD1. The CDR3 loop spans 15 amino acids. Germline trimming cut 4 bases from V and 5 bases from J; bases unmatched to any gene: 13. CDR1 and CDR2 from the germline V gene are SQVTM and ANQGSEA. The CDR3 spells CSVVQGPPYRYGYTF. For the CDR3, the DNA is TGCAGCGTTGTACAGGGGCCCCCTTATAGGTATGGCTACACCTTC. Looking up the rest from reference TRBV29-1 and TRBJ1-2 gives the full variable domain: SAVISQKPSRDICQRGTSLTIQCQVDSQVTMMFWYRQQPGQSLTLIATANQGSEATYESGFVIDKFPISRPNLTFSTLTVSNMSPEDSSIYLCSVVQGPPYRYGYTFGSGTRLTVV.

The gene calls are TRBV11-2 and TRBJ2-2; maybe TRBD2 (7 bases). The CDR3 is 16 amino acids. The V end lost 1 base, the J end lost 4 bases, and 13 bases lay between the germline ends. The germline gives CDR1 SGHAT, CDR2 FQNNGV. Written as DNA, the CDR3 is TGTGCCAGCAGCTTAGGCGTTAGGGGGGGCACCGGGGAGCTGTTTTTT. This encodes CASSLGVRGGTGELFF. The whole variable domain, filled in from reference TRBV11-2 and TRBJ2-2, reads EAGVAQSPRYKIIEKRQSVAFWCNPISGHATLYWYQQILGQGPKLLIQFQNNGVVDDSQLPKDRFSAERLKGVDSTLKIQPAKLEDSAVYLCASSLGVRGGTGELFFGEGSRLTVL.

J is TRBJ2-7 and V is TRBV5-8, with no clear D. The germline V gene has CDR1 SGHTS and CDR2 YDEGEE. CDR3 length: 14 residues. Trimming shortened V by 4 bases and J by 6 bases, and 17 bases separated the two germline ends. This CDR3 is CASSPVADSREQYF. Written as DNA, the CDR3 is TGTGCCAGCAGCCCGGTAGCTGACTCCCGCGAGCAGTACTTC.

This chain uses TRBV27 with TRBJ2-7, with 12 bases fitting TRBD1. The CDR3 has 19 residues. After removal of 0 bases from V and 3 bases from J, the junction contained 12 bases not matched to a gene. Germline CDR1 and CDR2: MNHEY and SMNVEV (reference sequence). The CDR3 nucleotides are TGTGCCAGCAGTTTATCGTTGGGGGACAGGGGGCTACCTGTCTACGAGCAGTACTTC. It codes for CASSLSLGDRGLPVYEQYF.